This record covers a single T cell receptor beta chain. The antigen remains undetermined. The sample originates from a study of beta chain features in type 1 diabetes. General study points: It was among patients, rather than healthy donors, that naive, central memory and Treg TCRB repertoires appeared more similar. There was a moderate but significant shortening of TCRB CDR3s in all four CD4+ subsets of Type 1 diabetes patients.

All of the isolated RNA was reverse transcribed, so expressed TCRB transcripts were sequenced. Sequenced by immunoSEQ multiplex PCR; TCRdb stores in-frame clones only, minus some. The data contain some 240,000 clones, under 13% of them singletons. The sequenced sample consisted of central memory CD4+ T cells from blood. The clonotype was recovered from a young man in good health.

The CDR3 protein is CASSSSGRRRGDTQYF. The CDR3 bases are TGTGCCAGCAGTTCTTCCGGACGGAGGCGCGGGGATACGCAGTATTTT. This rearrangement joins TRBV6-6 to TRBJ2-3, with a possible D match to TRBD2 (5 bases). CDR1 and CDR2 from the germline V gene are MNHNY and SVGAGI (reference sequence). The length of the CDR3 is 16 residues. V was pared by 4 bases and J by 6 bases, with 20 bases between.